This is a list of T cell receptor beta chains from one sample in a study of radiotherapy plus CTLA-4 blockade in lung cancer. Sequenced by immunoSEQ multiplex PCR; TCRdb stores in-frame clones only, minus some. The table records about 110,000 clones, 85% of them present only once. Material: peripheral blood, obtained from a patient treated with radiotherapy plus ipilimumab. Receptor source: a human donor with non-small cell lung cancer that progressed on radiotherapy plus ipilimumab. Some clones in this sample may be carry-over from other donors' samples. Each CDR3 is given with its conserved first and last residue. D genes are given only for firm matches. Only some rows state a clone size, as once, few, many or a class for expanded clones.

J | size | D | V | DNA | CDR3
TRBJ2-5 | NA | NA | TRBV18 | TGTGCCAGCTCACCGGGGGAGACCCAGTACTTC | CASSPGETQYF
TRBJ2-7 | NA | TRBD1 | TRBV11-1 | TGCGCCAGCAGCCCCCAAATTGCGGGACAGGGCTCCTACGAGCAGTACTTC | CASSPQIAGQGSYEQYF
TRBJ1-4 | NA | NA | TRBV5-4 | TGTGCCAGCAGCTTGGGCAGCAGGGCTAATGAAAAACTGTTTTTT | CASSLGSRANEKLFF
TRBJ2-1 | NA | TRBD2 | TRBV5-4 | TGTGCCAGCAGCTTCGGGCCGACTAGCGGGGGATCCCACAATGAGCAGTTCTTC | CASSFGPTSGGSHNEQFF
TRBJ1-1 | NA | NA | TRBV4-2 | TGTGCCAGCAGCCAAGATGGGTCGGGGACTGAAGCTTTCTTT | CASSQDGSGTEAFF
TRBJ1-2 | NA | NA | TRBV28 | TGTGCCAGCAACAGACACGGGGGGGAACTAGGTGGCTACACCTTC | CASNRHGGELGGYTF
TRBJ1-5 | NA | TRBD1 | TRBV12-5 | TGTGCTAGCGGGACAGGAGTCGGGGTCTTACAGCCCCAGCATTTT | CASGTGVGVLQPQHF
TRBJ2-1 | NA | TRBD2 | TRBV27 | TGTGCCAGCAGTGAGGGGACTAGCGCTTACAATGAGCAGTTCTTC | CASSEGTSAYNEQFF
TRBJ2-2 | once | NA | TRBV4-3 | TGCGCCAGCAGCCAAGGCCCAGCGGGTGGGACCGGGGAGCTGTTTTTT | CASSQGPAGGTGELFF
TRBJ2-5 | NA | TRBD2 | TRBV2 | TGTGCCAGCAGTGTTCAGGGTAGCGGGGAAGAGACCCAGTACTTC | CASSVQGSGEETQYF
TRBJ1-2 | NA | TRBD1 | TRBV28 | TGTGCCAGCAGCCAGGGACAGGGGGCGCGATCGATCGGCTACACCTTC | CASSQGQGARSIGYTF
TRBJ2-3 | NA | TRBD2 | TRBV7-2 | TGTGCCAGCAGCTTAGAAGTGCGGGGGGGCGCAGATACGCAGTATTTT | CASSLEVRGGADTQYF
TRBJ2-2 | NA | NA | TRBV5-1 | TGCGCCAGCAGCTTGGAGGGGTCCGGGGAGCTGTTTTTT | CASSLEGSGELFF
TRBJ1-5 | NA | NA | TRBV19 | TGTGCCAGTAGCAGGGACTTTCAGGCTAGGAATAGCAATCAGCCCCAGCATTTT | CASSRDFQARNSNQPQHF
TRBJ1-2 | NA | NA | TRBV10-1 | TGCGCCAGCAGTGATGGGGTTCTTAGGTTTGGCTACACCTTC | CASSDGVLRFGYTF
TRBJ2-1 | NA | NA | TRBV9 | TGTGCCAGCAGCGTAGTCATGGGCCCCCCGGACAATGAGCAGTTCTTC | CASSVVMGPPDNEQFF
TRBJ1-1 | NA | NA | TRBV29-1 | TGCAGCGTAATCGTGGGGGCGGTAGGGACTGAAGCTTTCTTT | CSVIVGAVGTEAFF
TRBJ2-1 | NA | NA | TRBV7-9 | TGTGCCAGCAGCTTACGTGCAGGGCCCAATGAGCAGTTCTTC | CASSLRAGPNEQFF
TRBJ1-5 | NA | NA | TRBV28 | TGTGCCAGCAGCAACAGCCATAGCAATCAGCCCCAGCATTTT | CASSNSHSNQPQHF
TRBJ2-6 | NA | NA | TRBV5-8 | TGTGCCAGCAGCTTGGAAGGCGGGTCCCTTACTGGGGCCAACGTCCTGACTTTC | CASSLEGGSLTGANVLTF
TRBJ1-5 | NA | NA | TRBV5-1 | TGCGCCAGCAGCTTGGAGGGTAATCCCAATCAGCCCCAGCATTTT | CASSLEGNPNQPQHF
TRBJ1-6 | NA | NA | TRBV7-2 | TGTGCCAGCAGCGCCGACGGCGGATGGGCGTATTCACCCCTCCACTTT | CASSADGGWAYSPLHF
TRBJ2-1 | once | TRBD2 | TRBV4-3 | TGCGCCAGCAGCCAAGAACCAGCGGGGGGGGACTACAATGAGCAGTTCTTC | CASSQEPAGGDYNEQFF
TRBJ1-2 | NA | NA | TRBV5-1 | TGCGCCAGCAGCTTACCGCGAGGGACCGATAACTATGGCTACACCTTC | CASSLPRGTDNYGYTF
TRBJ2-7 | NA | NA | TRBV7-9 | TGTGCCAGCAGCCCCGTAGGGGGGAGAGAGCAGTACTTC | CASSPVGGREQYF
TRBJ2-1 | NA | TRBD2 | TRBV9 | TGTGCCAGCAGCGTAGCGGGGGGATTGAACTCCTACAATGAGCAGTTCTTC | CASSVAGGLNSYNEQFF
TRBJ1-2 | NA | TRBD1 | TRBV29-1 | TGCAGCGTTGAAGATCAGATCAGGGGGTATGGCTACACCTTC | CSVEDQIRGYGYTF
TRBJ1-1 | NA | NA | TRBV6-1 | TGTGCCAGCAGTGAACACATAATGAACACTGAAGCTTTCTTT | CASSEHIMNTEAFF
TRBJ1-4 | NA | TRBD1 | TRBV2 | TGTGCCAGCAGCCAGGGACAGGGGATCGAAAAACTGTTTTTT | CASSQGQGIEKLFF
TRBJ1-2 | NA | NA | TRBV12-5 | TGTGCTAGTGGCCCCTCCGGCAGCTATGGCTACACCTTC | CASGPSGSYGYTF
TRBJ2-2 | once | TRBD2 | TRBV7-2 | TGTGCCAGCAGCGCCAGCGGGGGGCAGTACACCGGGGAGCTGTTTTTT | CASSASGGQYTGELFF
TRBJ2-7 | NA | NA | TRBV4-3 | TGCGCCAGCAGCCAAGACTGGGGAGGGGGACGGCGGGGAGGGTACGAGCAGTACTTC | CASSQDWGGGRRGGYEQYF
TRBJ2-5 | NA | NA | TRBV7-9 | TGTGCCAGCAGCCCGTCGACAGGTTTGGAGACCCAGTACTTC | CASSPSTGLETQYF
TRBJ1-4 | once | TRBD1 | TRBV4-3 | TGCGCCAGCAGCCAAGATTACAGGGGGCAAGAAAAACTGTTTTTT | CASSQDYRGQEKLFF
TRBJ2-7 | NA | TRBD2 | TRBV2 | TGTGCCTCTGAGACTAGCTACTACGAGCAGTACTTC | CASETSYYEQYF
TRBJ1-6 | NA | NA | TRBV27 | TGTGCCAGCAGCCTCAGGGCGGTATCCTATAATTCACCCCTCCACTTC | CASSLRAVSYNSPLHF
TRBJ2-7 | NA | TRBD1 | TRBV7-2 | TGTGCCAGCAGCTTCCGGACAGGTCTATCCTACGAGCAGTACTTC | CASSFRTGLSYEQYF
TRBJ2-2 | once | NA | TRBV11-1 | TGTGCCAGCAGCCCCGTTCCTCCAAGGACCGGGGAGCTGTTTTTT | CASSPVPPRTGELFF
TRBJ2-5 | NA | NA | TRBV25-1 | TGTGCCAGCACCCGATGGTGGGGCACAGGGAGCGGAGAGACCCAGTACTTC | CASTRWWGTGSGETQYF
TRBJ1-5 | once | NA | TRBV27 | TGTGCCAGCAGTTTCTCGTGGCAGAGCAATCAGCCCCAGCATTTT | CASSFSWQSNQPQHF
TRBJ1-1 | NA | NA | TRBV4-1 | TGCGCCAGCAGCCACAAATCCGGGGGAGGCGAGACTGAAGCTTTCTTT | CASSHKSGGGETEAFF
TRBJ2-3 | NA | NA | TRBV29-1 | TGCAGCGTTGATCCCGGGCCTACGCAGTATTTT | CSVDPGPTQYF
TRBJ1-4 | NA | TRBD1 | TRBV6-1 | TGTGCCAGCAGTAGACAGGGGACAACTAATGAAAAACTGTTTTTT | CASSRQGTTNEKLFF
TRBJ2-7 | NA | NA | TRBV7-9 | TGTGCCAGCAGCTTAGTTGGAGGGGAGTACGAGCAGTACTTC | CASSLVGGEYEQYF
TRBJ1-1 | NA | NA | TRBV5-4 | TGTGCCAGCAGCATAGGACGTGGCAACACTGAAGCTTTCTTT | CASSIGRGNTEAFF
TRBJ1-2 | NA | NA | TRBV27 | TGTGCCAGCAGTCCGGAAAACAGGGCCACACTCTATGGCTACACCTTC | CASSPENRATLYGYTF